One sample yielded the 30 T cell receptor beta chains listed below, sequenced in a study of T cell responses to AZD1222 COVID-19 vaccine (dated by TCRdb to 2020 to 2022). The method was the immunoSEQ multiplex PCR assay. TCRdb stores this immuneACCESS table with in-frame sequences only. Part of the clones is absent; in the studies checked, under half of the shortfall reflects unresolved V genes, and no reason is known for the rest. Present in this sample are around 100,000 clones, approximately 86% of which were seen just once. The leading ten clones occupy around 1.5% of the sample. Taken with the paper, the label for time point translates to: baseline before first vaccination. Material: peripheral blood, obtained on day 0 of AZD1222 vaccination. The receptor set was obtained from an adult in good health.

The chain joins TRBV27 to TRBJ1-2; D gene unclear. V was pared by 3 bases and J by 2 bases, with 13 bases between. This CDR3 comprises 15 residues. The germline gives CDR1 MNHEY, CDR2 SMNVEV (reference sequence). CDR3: CASSFTQKPNYGYTF. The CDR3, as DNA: TGTGCCAGCAGTTTCACCCAGAAACCCAACTATGGCTACACCTTC.

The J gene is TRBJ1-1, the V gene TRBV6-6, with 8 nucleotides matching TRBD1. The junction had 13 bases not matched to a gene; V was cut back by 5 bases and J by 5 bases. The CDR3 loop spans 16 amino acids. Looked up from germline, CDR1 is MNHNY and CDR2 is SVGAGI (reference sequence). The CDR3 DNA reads TGTGCCAGCAGTCGACAGGGGAAGACGAGTTATACTGAAGCTTTCTTT. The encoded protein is CASSRQGKTSYTEAFF.

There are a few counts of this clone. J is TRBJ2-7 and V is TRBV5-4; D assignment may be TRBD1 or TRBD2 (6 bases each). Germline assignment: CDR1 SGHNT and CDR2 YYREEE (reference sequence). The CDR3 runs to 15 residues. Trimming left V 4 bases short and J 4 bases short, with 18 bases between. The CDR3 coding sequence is TGTGCCAGCAGCCTGATGGGGGGCGTTAGGTACGAGCAGTACTTC. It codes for CASSLMGGVRYEQYF.

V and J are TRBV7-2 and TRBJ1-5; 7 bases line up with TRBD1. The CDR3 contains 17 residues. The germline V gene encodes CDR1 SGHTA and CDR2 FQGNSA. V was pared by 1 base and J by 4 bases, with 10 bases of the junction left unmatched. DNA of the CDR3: TGTGCCAGCAGCTTAGTTGGGACAGAGGTAGGGAATCAGCCCCAGCATTTT. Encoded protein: CASSLVGTEVGNQPQHF.

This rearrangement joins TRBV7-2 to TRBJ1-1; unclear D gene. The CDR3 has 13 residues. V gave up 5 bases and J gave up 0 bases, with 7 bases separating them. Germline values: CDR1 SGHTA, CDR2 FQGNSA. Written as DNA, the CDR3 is TGTGCCAGCAGCCGAGAGATGAACACTGAAGCTTTCTTT. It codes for CASSREMNTEAFF.

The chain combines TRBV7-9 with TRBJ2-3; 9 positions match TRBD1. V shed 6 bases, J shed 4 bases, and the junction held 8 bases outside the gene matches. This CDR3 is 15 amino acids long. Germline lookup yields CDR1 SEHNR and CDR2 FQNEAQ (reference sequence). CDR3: CASRRQGVPSDTQYF. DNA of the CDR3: TGTGCCAGCAGGAGACAGGGGGTCCCGTCAGATACGCAGTATTTT.

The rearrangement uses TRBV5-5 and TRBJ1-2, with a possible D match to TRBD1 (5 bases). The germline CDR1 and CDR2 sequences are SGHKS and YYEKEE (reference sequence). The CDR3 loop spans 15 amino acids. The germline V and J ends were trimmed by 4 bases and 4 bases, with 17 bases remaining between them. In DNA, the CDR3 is TGTGCCAGCAGCAGTGACACGGGGCAGGTCTATGGCTACACCTTC. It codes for CASSSDTGQVYGYTF.

The CDR3, as DNA: TGTGCCAGCAGCTTGGCTGTCGGGGGCTACACCTTC. Its protein is CASSLAVGGYTF. J is TRBJ1-2 and V is TRBV5-6; D not certain. The CDR3 is 12 residues long. Trimming cost V 0 bases and J 8 bases, with 8 bases left between them. Germline V CDR1 and CDR2: SGHDT, YYEEEE. Together with reference TRBV5-6 and TRBJ1-2, the CDR3 gives the full variable domain: DAGVTQSPTHLIKTRGQQVTLRCSPKSGHDTVSWYQQALGQGPQFIFQYYEEEERQRGNFPDRFSGHQFPNYSSELNVNALLLGDSALYLCASSLAVGGYTFGSGTRLTVV.

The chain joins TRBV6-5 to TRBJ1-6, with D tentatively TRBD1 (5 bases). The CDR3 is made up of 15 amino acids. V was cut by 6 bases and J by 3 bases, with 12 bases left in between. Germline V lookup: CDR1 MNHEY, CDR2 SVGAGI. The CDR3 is CASRTDSHYNSPLHF. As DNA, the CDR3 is TGTGCCAGCAGGACTGACAGTCACTATAATTCACCCCTCCACTTT.

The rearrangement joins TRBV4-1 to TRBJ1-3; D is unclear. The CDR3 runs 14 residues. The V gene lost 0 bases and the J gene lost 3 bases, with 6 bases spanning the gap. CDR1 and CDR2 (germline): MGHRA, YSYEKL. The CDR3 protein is CASSQERFGNTIYF. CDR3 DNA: TGCGCCAGCAGCCAAGAGCGATTTGGAAACACCATATATTTT.

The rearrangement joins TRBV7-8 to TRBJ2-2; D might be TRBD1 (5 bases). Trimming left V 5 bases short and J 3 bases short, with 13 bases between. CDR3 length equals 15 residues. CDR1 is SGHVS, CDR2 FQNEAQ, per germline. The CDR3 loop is CASSATRVYTGELFF. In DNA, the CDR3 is TGTGCCAGCAGCGCGACCAGGGTATACACCGGGGAGCTGTTTTTT.

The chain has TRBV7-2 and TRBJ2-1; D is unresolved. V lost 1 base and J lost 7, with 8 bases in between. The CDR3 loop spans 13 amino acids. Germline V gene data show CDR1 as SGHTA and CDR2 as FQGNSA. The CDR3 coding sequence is TGTGCCAGCAGCTTAGTTGTGAGGAATGAGCAGTTCTTC. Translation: CASSLVVRNEQFF.

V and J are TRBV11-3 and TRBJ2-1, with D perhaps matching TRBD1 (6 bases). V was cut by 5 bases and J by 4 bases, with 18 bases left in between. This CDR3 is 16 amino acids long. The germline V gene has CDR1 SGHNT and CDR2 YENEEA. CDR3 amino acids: CASSRSRAGEYNEQFF. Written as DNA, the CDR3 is TGTGCCAGCAGCCGTTCCCGAGCAGGGGAATACAATGAGCAGTTCTTC.

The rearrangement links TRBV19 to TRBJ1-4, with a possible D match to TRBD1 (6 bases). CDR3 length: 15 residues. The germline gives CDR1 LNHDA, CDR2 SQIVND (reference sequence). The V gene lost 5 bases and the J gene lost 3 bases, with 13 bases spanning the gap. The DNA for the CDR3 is TGTGCCAGTAGTGGGATACAGGGACCTAATGAAAAACTGTTTTTT. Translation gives CASSGIQGPNEKLFF.

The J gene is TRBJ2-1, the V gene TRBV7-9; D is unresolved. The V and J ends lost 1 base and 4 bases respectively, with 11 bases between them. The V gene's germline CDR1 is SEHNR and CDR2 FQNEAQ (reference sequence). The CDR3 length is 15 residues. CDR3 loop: CASSLGVANYNEQFF. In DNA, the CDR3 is TGTGCCAGCAGCTTAGGTGTGGCGAATTACAATGAGCAGTTCTTC. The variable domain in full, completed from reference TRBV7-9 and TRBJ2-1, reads DTGVSQNPRHKITKRGQNVTFRCDPISEHNRLYWYRQTLGQGPEFLTYFQNEAQLEKSRLLSDRFSAERPKGSFSTLEIQRTEQGDSAMYLCASSLGVANYNEQFFGPGTRLTVL.

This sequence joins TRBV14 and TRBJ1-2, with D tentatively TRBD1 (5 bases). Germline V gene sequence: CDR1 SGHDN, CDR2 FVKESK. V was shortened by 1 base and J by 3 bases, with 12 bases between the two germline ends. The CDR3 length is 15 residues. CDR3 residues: CASSQGEGLYYGYTF. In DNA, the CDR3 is TGTGCCAGCAGCCAAGGGGAGGGACTCTACTATGGCTACACCTTC.

CDR3 in DNA: TGTGCCAGCATGTCTAGGTACGAGCAGTACTTC. The encoded protein is CASMSRYEQYF. The J gene is TRBJ2-7, the V gene TRBV27; D gene uncertain. V lost 7 bases and J 4 bases, leaving 8 bases between the germline ends. CDR1 is MNHEY and CDR2 is SMNVEV in the germline V gene (reference sequence). The CDR3 runs to 11 residues.

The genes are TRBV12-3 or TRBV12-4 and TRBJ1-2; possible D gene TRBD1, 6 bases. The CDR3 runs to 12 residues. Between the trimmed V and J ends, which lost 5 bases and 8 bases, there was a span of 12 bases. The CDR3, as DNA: TGTGCCAGCAGTGCCCCGAGGGGGGGCTACACCTTC. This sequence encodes CASSAPRGGYTF.

The CDR3 here is CASSPRFQREGLEQFF. As DNA, the CDR3 is TGTGCCAGCAGCCCGAGGTTTCAGCGGGAAGGACTTGAGCAGTTCTTC. The rearrangement joins TRBV11-3 to TRBJ2-1, with 7 bases identical to TRBD2. The CDR3 is 16 residues long. The germline V gene encodes CDR1 SGHNT and CDR2 YENEEA. V was pared by 5 bases and J by 9 bases, with 16 bases of the junction left unmatched.

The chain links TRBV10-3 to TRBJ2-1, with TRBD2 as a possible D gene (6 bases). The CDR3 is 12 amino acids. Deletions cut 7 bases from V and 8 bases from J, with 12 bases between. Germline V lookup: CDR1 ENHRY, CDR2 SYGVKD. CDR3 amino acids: CAIKTREDEQFF. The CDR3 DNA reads TGTGCCATCAAGACCAGGGAGGATGAGCAGTTCTTC.

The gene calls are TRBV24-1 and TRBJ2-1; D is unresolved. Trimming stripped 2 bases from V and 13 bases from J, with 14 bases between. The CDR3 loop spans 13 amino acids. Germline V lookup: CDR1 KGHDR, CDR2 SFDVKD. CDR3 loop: CATSDSPHINQFF. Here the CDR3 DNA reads TGTGCCACCAGTGATTCCCCACACATTAATCAGTTCTTC.

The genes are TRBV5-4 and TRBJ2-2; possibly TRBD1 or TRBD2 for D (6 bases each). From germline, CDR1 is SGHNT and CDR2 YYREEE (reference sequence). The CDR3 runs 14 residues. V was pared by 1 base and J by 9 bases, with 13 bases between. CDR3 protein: CASSLSTGARELFF. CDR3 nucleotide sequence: TGTGCCAGCAGCTTGTCCACGGGGGCGCGGGAGCTGTTTTTT.

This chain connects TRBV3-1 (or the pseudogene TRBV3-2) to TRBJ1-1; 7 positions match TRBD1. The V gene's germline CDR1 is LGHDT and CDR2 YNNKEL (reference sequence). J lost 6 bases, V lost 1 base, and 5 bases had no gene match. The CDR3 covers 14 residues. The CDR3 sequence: CASSQGQGLSEAFF. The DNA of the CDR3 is TGTGCCAGCAGCCAAGGACAGGGATTGTCTGAAGCTTTCTTT.

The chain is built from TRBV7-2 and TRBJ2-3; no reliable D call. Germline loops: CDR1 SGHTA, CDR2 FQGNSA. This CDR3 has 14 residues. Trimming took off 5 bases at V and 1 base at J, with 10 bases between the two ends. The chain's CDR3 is CASSRPSGTDTQYF. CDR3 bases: TGTGCCAGCAGCCGCCCCAGCGGCACAGATACGCAGTATTTT.

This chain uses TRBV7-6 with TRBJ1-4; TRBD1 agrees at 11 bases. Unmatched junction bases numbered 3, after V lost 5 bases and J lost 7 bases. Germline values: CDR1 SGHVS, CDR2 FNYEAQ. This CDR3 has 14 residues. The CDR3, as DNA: TGTGCCAGCAGCCAGGGACAGGGGGGTGAAAAACTGTTTTTT. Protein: CASSQGQGGEKLFF.

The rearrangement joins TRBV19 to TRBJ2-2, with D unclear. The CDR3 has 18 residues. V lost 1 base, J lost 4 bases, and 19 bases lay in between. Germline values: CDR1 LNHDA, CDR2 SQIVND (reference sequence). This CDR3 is CASSIGASGSPGTGELFF. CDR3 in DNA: TGTGCCAGTAGTATAGGGGCGTCGGGTTCCCCGGGCACCGGGGAGCTGTTTTTT.

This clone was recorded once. Here the CDR3 DNA reads TGTGCCAGCAGTATCAACAGGGGGCGAGAGGGGCAGCCCCAGCATTTT. Translating gives CASSINRGREGQPQHF. The V and J genes are TRBV27 and TRBJ1-5; TRBD1 matches 9 bases. Germline CDR1 reads MNHEY; CDR2 reads SMNVEV (reference sequence). The CDR3 is 16 amino acids. V lost 5 bases and J lost 7; bases outside the gene matches: 12.

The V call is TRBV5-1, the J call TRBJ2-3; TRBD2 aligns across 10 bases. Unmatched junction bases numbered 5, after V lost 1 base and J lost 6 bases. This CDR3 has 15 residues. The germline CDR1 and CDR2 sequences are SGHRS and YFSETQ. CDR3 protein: CASSLQREGRDTQYF. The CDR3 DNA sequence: TGCGCCAGCAGCTTGCAGCGGGAGGGCCGGGATACGCAGTATTTT.

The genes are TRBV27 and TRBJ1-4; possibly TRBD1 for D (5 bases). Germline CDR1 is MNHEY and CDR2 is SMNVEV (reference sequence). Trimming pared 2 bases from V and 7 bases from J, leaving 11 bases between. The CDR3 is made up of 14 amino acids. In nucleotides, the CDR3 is TGTGCCAGCAGTTTAGGGACTGGGAGTGAAAAACTGTTTTTT. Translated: CASSLGTGSEKLFF.

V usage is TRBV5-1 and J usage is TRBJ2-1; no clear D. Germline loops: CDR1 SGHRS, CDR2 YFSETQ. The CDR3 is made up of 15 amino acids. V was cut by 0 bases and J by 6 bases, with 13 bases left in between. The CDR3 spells CASSLVIAGRNEQFF. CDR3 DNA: TGCGCCAGCAGCTTGGTGATAGCAGGACGCAATGAGCAGTTCTTC.